These T cell receptor beta chains were read from a single sample in a study of blood T cell repertoires in COVID-19. Here immunoSEQ multiplex PCR was the method, and the copy in TCRdb shows in-frame clones only, minus some. The data hold a few hundred thousand clones, with approximately 90% observed a single time. Sequencing was performed on peripheral blood. The receptor source for this set is a woman in her 40s with acute or convalescent COVID-19. CDR3s include the opening cysteine and the closing phenylalanine or tryptophan. A D gene is named only where the DNA matches it firmly.

d_gene: NA; v_gene: TRBV2; j_gene: TRBJ1-5; CDR3nt: TGTGCCAGCAGGGGTTCGGGTAATCAGCCCCAGCATTTT; CDR3aa: CASRGSGNQPQHF
d_gene: NA; v_gene: TRBV10-3; j_gene: TRBJ2-6; CDR3nt: TGTGCCATCATGGTCAGCGATGGGGCCAACGTCCTGACTTTC; CDR3aa: CAIMVSDGANVLTF
d_gene: NA; v_gene: TRBV12-3/TRBV12-4; j_gene: TRBJ1-1; CDR3nt: TGTGCCAGCAGTTTAGACAGGTCAACAGAAGCTTTCTTT; CDR3aa: CASSLDRSTEAFF
d_gene: NA; v_gene: TRBV19; j_gene: TRBJ2-1; CDR3nt: TGTGCCAGTAGTATAGTTGGAGGGGGGGGCTCCTACAATGAGCAGTTCTTC; CDR3aa: CASSIVGGGGSYNEQFF
d_gene: NA; v_gene: TRBV5-1; j_gene: TRBJ1-1; CDR3nt: TGCGCCAGCAGCTTGGTAGGGAGCACTGAAGCTTTCTTT; CDR3aa: CASSLVGSTEAFF
d_gene: NA; v_gene: TRBV2; j_gene: TRBJ2-5; CDR3nt: TGTGCCAGCAGCTGGCAGGGTGCAGAGACCCAGTACTTC; CDR3aa: CASSWQGAETQYF
d_gene: NA; v_gene: TRBV10-3; j_gene: TRBJ1-1; CDR3nt: TGTGCCATCAGCTCCCGACCACAGGGTCAGGATGAAGCTTTCTTT; CDR3aa: CAISSRPQGQDEAFF
d_gene: TRBD2; v_gene: TRBV28; j_gene: TRBJ2-6; CDR3nt: TGTGCCCGCGGGGGGGCCGGGGGCGAATCCTATGGGGCCAACGTCCTGACTTTC; CDR3aa: CARGGAGGESYGANVLTF
d_gene: TRBD1; v_gene: TRBV6-2/TRBV6-3; j_gene: TRBJ2-1; CDR3nt: TGTGCCAGCAGTTACTCTGACAGGGGGCAGCAGTTCTTC; CDR3aa: CASSYSDRGQQFF
d_gene: NA; v_gene: TRBV14; j_gene: TRBJ1-3; CDR3nt: TGTGCCAGCAGCCCACCCCCCCCGAGACGGGTCCGAAACACCATATATTTT; CDR3aa: CASSPPPPRRVRNTIYF
d_gene: NA; v_gene: TRBV2; j_gene: TRBJ1-4; CDR3nt: TGTGCCAGCACCGACAGAAGGTCTAATGAAAAACTGTTTTTT; CDR3aa: CASTDRRSNEKLFF
d_gene: NA; v_gene: TRBV9; j_gene: TRBJ1-5; CDR3nt: TGTGCCAGCAGCGCGTTTCCTAGCAATCAGCCCCAGCATTTT; CDR3aa: CASSAFPSNQPQHF
d_gene: TRBD1; v_gene: TRBV4-1; j_gene: TRBJ1-6; CDR3nt: TGCGCCAGCAGCCAAGCCTCGGGACAGTCGAACTCACCCCTCCACTTT; CDR3aa: CASSQASGQSNSPLHF
d_gene: NA; v_gene: TRBV12-5; j_gene: TRBJ2-4; CDR3nt: TGTGCTAGTGTCCCCGGAGGGGTAGCCAAAAACATTCAGTACTTC; CDR3aa: CASVPGGVAKNIQYF
d_gene: NA; v_gene: TRBV9; j_gene: TRBJ1-3; CDR3nt: TGTGCCAGCAGCGTGGGAGGGATCGGAAACACCATATATTTT; CDR3aa: CASSVGGIGNTIYF
d_gene: TRBD1; v_gene: TRBV5-1; j_gene: TRBJ1-4; CDR3nt: TGCGCCAGCAGCTTATGGGACAGGGCTCAATCTAATGAAAAACTGTTTTTT; CDR3aa: CASSLWDRAQSNEKLFF
d_gene: TRBD1; v_gene: TRBV27; j_gene: TRBJ1-2; CDR3nt: TGTGCCAGCAGTTTATCCCCGGGACAGGGGGCCCTGGCTGGCTACACCTTC; CDR3aa: CASSLSPGQGALAGYTF
d_gene: NA; v_gene: TRBV6-5; j_gene: TRBJ1-4; CDR3nt: TGTGCCAGCAATAGATTGAGAAATGAAAAACTGTTTTTT; CDR3aa: CASNRLRNEKLFF
d_gene: NA; v_gene: TRBV6-5; j_gene: TRBJ2-1; CDR3nt: TGTGCCGCCTATCGTTCTGGGGGGTCCTACAATGAGCAGTTCTTC; CDR3aa: CAAYRSGGSYNEQFF
d_gene: NA; v_gene: TRBV5-5; j_gene: TRBJ2-2; CDR3nt: TGTGCCAGCAGCCCTCCTGGGGCGGGGAGGTTTCGCACCGGGGAGCTGTTTTTT; CDR3aa: CASSPPGAGRFRTGELFF
d_gene: NA; v_gene: TRBV6-4; j_gene: TRBJ1-3; CDR3nt: TGTGCCAGCAGTCCCCCCGTGGACAGCAGCTCTGGAAACACCATATATTTT; CDR3aa: CASSPPVDSSSGNTIYF
d_gene: TRBD2; v_gene: TRBV5-4; j_gene: TRBJ2-3; CDR3nt: TGTGCCAGCAGCTCCCCGACTAGCGGGGCGGGAACAGATACGCAGTATTTT; CDR3aa: CASSSPTSGAGTDTQYF
d_gene: NA; v_gene: TRBV2; j_gene: TRBJ1-3; CDR3nt: TGTGCCAGCAGTGGGGGGGACGCCAACTCTGGAAACACCATATATTTT; CDR3aa: CASSGGDANSGNTIYF
d_gene: TRBD1; v_gene: TRBV2; j_gene: TRBJ2-5; CDR3nt: TGTGCCAGCAGTTCTCCGGGACAGGCCATCCAAGAGACCCAGTACTTC; CDR3aa: CASSSPGQAIQETQYF
d_gene: NA; v_gene: TRBV3-1/TRBV3-2; j_gene: TRBJ1-1; CDR3nt: TGTGCCAGCAGCCAGAGGGGAGGCGAGGCTTTCTTT; CDR3aa: CASSQRGGEAFF
d_gene: NA; v_gene: TRBV2; j_gene: TRBJ1-4; CDR3nt: TGTGCCAGCAGTGCGATCGGGGCAACTAATGAAAAACTGTTTTTT; CDR3aa: CASSAIGATNEKLFF
d_gene: NA; v_gene: TRBV6-1; j_gene: TRBJ1-4; CDR3nt: TGTGCCAGCAGTGAAGGCTCTTGGCAGCGACGTGTAGGAAAACTGTTTTTT; CDR3aa: CASSEGSWQRRVGKLFF